Shown below are 11 T cell receptor beta chains from a single sample sequenced in a study of technical replicates of blood from several donors. TCRdb's table, derived via immunoSEQ multiplex PCR, lists solely in-frame clones and lacks some. The table lists about 70,000 clones, around 86% of them singletons. The sample was PBMCs. The origin of the receptors is a human donor in good health. Some clones in this sample may be carry-over from other donors' samples.

This chain connects TRBV10-3 to TRBJ2-7; TRBD2 agrees at 8 bases. The CDR3 runs 15 residues. CDR1 and CDR2 from the germline V gene are ENHRY and SYGVKD. J gave up 0 bases and V 2 bases, and 3 bases lay outside the gene matches. The CDR3 loop is CAISEGSGNSYEQYF. In nucleotides, the CDR3 is TGTGCCATCAGTGAGGGTAGCGGGAACTCCTACGAGCAGTACTTC.

The chain carries TRBV5-1 and TRBJ2-3; D is perhaps TRBD1 (6 bases). The CDR3 has 16 amino acids. Between the trimmed V and J ends, which lost 2 bases and 1 base, there was a span of 14 bases. Germline CDR1 reads SGHRS; CDR2 reads YFSETQ. Here the CDR3 DNA reads TGCGCCAGCAGCTTAGGGTGGGCAGGGGGCACAGATACGCAGTATTTT. Translated, it gives CASSLGWAGGTDTQYF.

The V and J genes are TRBV13 and TRBJ1-2, with 10 bases fitting TRBD1. Germline trimming cut 4 bases from V and 7 bases from J; bases unmatched to any gene: 12. Germline loops: CDR1 PRHDT, CDR2 FYEKMQ (reference sequence). This CDR3 comprises 16 residues. CDR3 in amino acids: CASSSGGQGLLLGYTF. CDR3 coding DNA: TGTGCCAGCAGCTCCGGGGGACAGGGGCTTTTACTTGGCTACACCTTC.

The chain uses TRBV4-1 and TRBJ2-7; 12 bases agree with TRBD2. The CDR3 consists of 14 residues. V dropped 4 bases and J dropped 4; count of bases not matched to a gene: 2. Germline CDR1 MGHRA, CDR2 YSYEKL. The CDR3 reads CASSRTSGAYEQYF. The CDR3, as DNA: TGCGCCAGCAGCCGGACTAGCGGGGCATACGAGCAGTACTTC.

The CDR3 loop is CSARGQNYEQYF. The CDR3 coding sequence is TGCAGCGCCAGGGGACAAAACTACGAGCAGTACTTC. The rearrangement uses TRBV29-1 and TRBJ2-7; TRBD1 might be the D (6 bases). From germline, CDR1 is SQVTM and CDR2 ANQGSEA. The CDR3 sequence is 12 residues long. Trimming pared 7 bases from V and 3 bases from J, leaving 13 bases between.

This clone was seen just once. The chain recombines TRBV4-2 with TRBJ1-2, with 9 nucleotides matching TRBD1. The CDR3 is 15 residues long. Germline V lookup: CDR1 LGHNA, CDR2 YNFKEQ. V lost 5 bases to trimming and J lost 4 bases; unmatched junction nucleotides: 8. The CDR3 region has the DNA TGTGCCAGCAGCTTAACGGACAGGGGTGGCTATGGCTACACCTTC. This encodes CASSLTDRGGYGYTF.

V and J are TRBV9 and TRBJ1-1; 8 bases are shared with TRBD1. The CDR3 length is 15 residues. Germline CDR1 reads SGDLS; CDR2 reads YYNGEE. After removal of 0 bases from V and 5 bases from J, the junction contained 6 bases not matched to a gene. For the CDR3, the DNA is TGTGCCAGCAGCGTAGAAGGCAGGGGGCATACTGAAGCTTTCTTT. Amino acid sequence: CASSVEGRGHTEAFF.

This sequence joins TRBV5-4 and TRBJ1-2; 8 bases fit TRBD1. Germline assignment: CDR1 SGHNT and CDR2 YYREEE (reference sequence). This CDR3 comprises 12 residues. V trimming: 4 bases; J trimming: 5 bases; junction bases outside the gene matches: 1. The CDR3 loop is CASSDRGYGYTF. The CDR3 region has the DNA TGTGCCAGCAGCGACAGGGGTTATGGCTACACCTTC.

This sequence joins TRBV27 and TRBJ2-7; TRBD1 agrees at 7 bases. Trimming took 4 bases from V and 2 from J; bases not matched to a gene: 11. The CDR3 contains 16 residues. Germline CDR1 MNHEY, CDR2 SMNVEV (reference sequence). Written as DNA, the CDR3 is TGTGCCAGCAGTTCCCCTCACAGGGGAACGGCCTACGAGCAGTACTTC. This translates into CASSSPHRGTAYEQYF.

This sequence joins TRBV5-6 and TRBJ1-2; 9 positions match TRBD1. This CDR3 region has 14 residues. J lost 8 bases, V lost 0 bases, and 5 bases had no gene match. Per germline, CDR1 SGHDT and CDR2 YYEEEE. For the CDR3, the DNA is TGTGCCAGCAGCTTGGGGGACAGGGCATCCGGCTACACCTTC. This gives the protein CASSLGDRASGYTF.

V usage is TRBV19 and J usage is TRBJ2-2; D perhaps matches TRBD2 (6 bases). The germline gives CDR1 LNHDA, CDR2 SQIVND (reference sequence). The CDR3 runs 16 residues. Between the trimmed V and J ends, which lost 7 bases and 4 bases, there was a span of 19 bases. The CDR3 nucleotides are TGTGCCAGTATTTTTAGTCCGGGAGTCGGCACCGGGGAGCTGTTTTTT. Protein sequence: CASIFSPGVGTGELFF.